The 18 T cell receptor beta chains presented below share a single source sample, sequenced in a study of T cell repertoires and HLA-DP antigens. The protocol was immunoSEQ multiplex PCR, while the TCRdb copy is restricted to in-frame clones and leaves out a portion. The data show 1,000 to 1,500 clones, with 70% to 80% seen just once and 35% to 55% held by the top ten. CD4+ cells expanded for 15 days were restimulated roughly 25 h with allogeneic-DPB1 HeLa cells. HeLa stimulator cells carried retrovirally transduced HLA-DPA1/DPB1, HLA-DM, invariant chain and CD80. The sample comprised CD137- CD4+ T cells from cultured PBMCs. The source is a man aged 60-69 years in good health and CMV-seronegative.

The chain links TRBV30 to TRBJ2-7; 12 bases are a match to TRBD1. The V and J ends lost 3 bases and 8 bases, in that order; junction bases with no gene match: 5. Looked up from germline, CDR1 is GTSNPN and CDR2 is SVGIG (reference sequence). The CDR3 consists of 13 residues. The CDR3 protein is CAWRGDRGPQQYF. The CDR3 DNA follows: TGTGCCTGGAGGGGGGACAGGGGGCCACAGCAGTACTTC.

V usage is TRBV4-3 and J usage is TRBJ2-4; maybe TRBD1 (5 bases). The CDR3 consists of 17 residues. V was shortened by 6 bases and J by 8 bases, with 26 bases between the two germline ends. In germline, CDR1 is LGHNA, CDR2 YSLEER. This CDR3 reads CASRGSAVGQGRYIQYF. The DNA for the CDR3 is TGCGCCAGCAGAGGCTCCGCGGTCGGGCAGGGAAGATACATTCAGTACTTC.

This chain connects TRBV29-1 to TRBJ2-1, with 8 bases that match TRBD2. The V segment lost 7 bases and the J segment 7 bases; nucleotides outside the gene matches: 12. The germline gives CDR1 SQVTM, CDR2 ANQGSEA. The CDR3 contains 14 residues. CDR3 coding DNA: TGCAGCGGTCGGGGGACTAGGACTCGGAATGAGCAGTTCTTC. Residues: CSGRGTRTRNEQFF.

A few counts support this clone. The chain is built from TRBV7-3 and TRBJ2-5, with no clear D. Looked up from germline, CDR1 is SGHTA and CDR2 is FQGTGA. V lost 2 bases and J lost 2, with 6 bases in between. The CDR3 covers 13 residues. CDR3 sequence reads: CASSLERQETQYF. For the CDR3, the DNA is TGTGCCAGCAGCTTAGAGAGACAAGAGACCCAGTACTTC.

A single count supports this clone. This chain links TRBV19 with TRBJ2-6; 9 nucleotides match TRBD1. Germline CDR1 LNHDA, CDR2 SQIVND (reference sequence). The CDR3 spans 17 residues. The junction had 5 bases not matched to a gene; V was cut back by 1 base and J by 4 bases. The CDR3 loop reads CASSIGTGVIGANVLTF. For the CDR3, the DNA is TGTGCCAGTAGTATAGGGACAGGGGTTATAGGGGCCAACGTCCTGACTTTC.

The V and J genes are TRBV7-2 and TRBJ2-6; possibly TRBD1 for D (6 bases). CDR1 and CDR2 (germline): SGHTA, FQGNSA. This CDR3 has 16 amino acids. V was clipped by 4 bases and J by 4 bases, with 14 bases between them. The CDR3 DNA sequence: TGTGCCAGCAGCTCAAAAACAGGGACAGGGGCCAACGTCCTGACTTTC. Protein product: CASSSKTGTGANVLTF.

By proportion, this clone is hyperexpanded. The rearrangement joins TRBV7-9 to TRBJ1-2; D is unresolved. The CDR3 totals 12 residues. Trimming removed 1 base at V and 8 bases at J, with 8 bases between. The germline V gene encodes CDR1 SEHNR and CDR2 FQNEAQ (reference sequence). The CDR3 DNA reads as TGTGCCAGCAGCTTAGAGATAAGCGGCTACACCTTC. Protein product: CASSLEISGYTF. The full variable domain, rest sourced from reference TRBV7-9 and TRBJ1-2, is DTGVSQNPRHKITKRGQNVTFRCDPISEHNRLYWYRQTLGQGPEFLTYFQNEAQLEKSRLLSDRFSAERPKGSFSTLEIQRTEQGDSAMYLCASSLEISGYTFGSGTRLTVV.

The CDR3: CASSTATGVTEAFF. The CDR3 nucleotides are TGTGCCAGCTCAACAGCGACGGGTGTCACTGAAGCTTTCTTT. V and J are TRBV18 and TRBJ1-1, with D uncertain. CDR1 is KGHSH and CDR2 is LQKENI in the germline V gene. The CDR3 extends over 14 amino acids. Trimming shortened V by 5 bases and J by 4 bases, and 14 bases separated the two germline ends.

This chain links TRBV29-1 with TRBJ2-7; D unclear. CDR1 is SQVTM, CDR2 ANQGSEA, per germline. The CDR3 spans 13 residues. The V and J ends lost 0 bases and 3 bases respectively, with 9 bases between them. CDR3 sequence reads: CSVEDPGSYEQYF. DNA for the CDR3: TGCAGCGTTGAAGATCCGGGCAGCTACGAGCAGTACTTC.

This clone was observed once. The chain couples TRBV27 to TRBJ2-6; no definite D call. V was clipped by 4 bases and J by 5 bases, with 21 bases between them. Germline CDR1 is MNHEY and CDR2 is SMNVEV (reference sequence). This CDR3 has 18 amino acids. The CDR3 is CASSSRTRLQSRANVLTF. The DNA of the CDR3 is TGTGCCAGCAGTTCCCGCACTCGGCTACAAAGTCGGGCCAACGTCCTGACTTTC.

V is TRBV7-2 and J is TRBJ1-2; 7 positions agree with TRBD1. Trimming took 1 base from V and 4 from J; bases not matched to a gene: 6. The CDR3 contains 15 residues. CDR1 is SGHTA, CDR2 FQGNSA, per germline. The CDR3 nucleotides read TGTGCCAGCAGCTTAGAAGGGGGCGGAAGCTATGGCTACACCTTC. Translated, it gives CASSLEGGGSYGYTF.

The chain is built from TRBV4-1 and TRBJ2-1; D may be TRBD1 (6 bases). Between the trimmed V and J ends, which lost 3 bases and 5 bases, there was a span of 17 bases. Germline CDR1 reads MGHRA; CDR2 reads YSYEKL. The CDR3 loop spans 16 amino acids. The CDR3 loop is CASSQDKRRGNNEQFF. CDR3 sequence (DNA): TGCGCCAGCAGCCAGGATAAACGCAGGGGAAACAATGAGCAGTTCTTC.

This clone was seen just once. The chain employs TRBV6-9 and TRBJ1-3, with unresolved D. Germline V gene data show CDR1 as MNHGY and CDR2 as SVAAGI. The CDR3 covers 15 residues. V lost 7 bases and J 1 base, leaving 14 bases between the germline ends. DNA of the CDR3: TGTGCCAGCACCGCCGCCCCCAGGTCTGGAAACACCATATATTTT. Its protein is CASTAAPRSGNTIYF.

The rearrangement joins TRBV11-2 to TRBJ2-3; 8 bases line up with TRBD2. The germline gives CDR1 SGHAT, CDR2 FQNNGV. J lost 2 bases, V lost 5 bases, and 6 bases had no gene match. This CDR3 has 15 amino acids. CDR3 sequence: CASSASSGLTDTQYF. The CDR3, as DNA: TGTGCCAGCAGCGCCTCTAGCGGGCTCACAGATACGCAGTATTTT.

The rearrangement joins TRBV9 to TRBJ2-2; TRBD1 matches at 8 bases. Per the germline V gene, CDR1 is SGDLS and CDR2 is YYNGEE. Trimming removed 4 bases from V and 5 bases from J; junction bases left unmatched: 4. CDR3 length equals 14 residues. The chain's CDR3 is CASSPTGGTGELFF. As DNA, the CDR3 is TGTGCCAGCAGCCCCACAGGGGGGACCGGGGAGCTGTTTTTT.

The chain is built from TRBV9 and TRBJ2-7, with 9 bases lining up with TRBD1. The V and J ends lost 3 bases and 2 bases, in that order; junction bases with no gene match: 9. The CDR3 is made up of 16 amino acids. Per germline, CDR1 SGDLS and CDR2 YYNGEE. The CDR3 here is CASSADRDRVAYEQYF. For the CDR3, the DNA is TGTGCCAGCAGCGCCGACCGGGACAGGGTAGCCTACGAGCAGTACTTC. Complete variable domain (other parts from reference TRBV9 and TRBJ2-7): DSGVTQTPKHLITATGQRVTLRCSPRSGDLSVYWYQQSLDQGLQFLIQYYNGEERAKGNILERFSAQQFPDLHSELNLSSLELGDSALYFCASSADRDRVAYEQYFGPGTRLTVT.

This clone was seen just once. The chain uses TRBV6-5 and TRBJ1-5; TRBD1 is a possible D gene (5 bases). Germline V CDR1 and CDR2: MNHEY, SVGAGI. Between the trimmed V and J ends, which lost 5 bases and 2 bases, there was a span of 10 bases. The CDR3 is 14 amino acids. The CDR3 DNA is TGTGCCAGCAGTGATCCGGGGGGCAATCAGCCCCAGCATTTT. Protein sequence: CASSDPGGNQPQHF.

The chain employs TRBV7-2 and TRBJ2-1; weak D call: TRBD2 (5 bases). V lost 2 bases to trimming and J lost 0 bases, with 8 bases between them. The CDR3 loop spans 15 amino acids. Germline values: CDR1 SGHTA, CDR2 FQGNSA. CDR3 sequence reads: CASSLLGSSYNEQFF. DNA of the CDR3: TGTGCCAGCAGCTTACTAGGGAGCTCCTACAATGAGCAGTTCTTC. The full variable domain, its missing parts supplied by reference TRBV7-2 and TRBJ2-1, is GAGVSQSPSNKVTEKGKDVELRCDPISGHTALYWYRQSLGQGLEFLIYFQGNSAPDKSGLPSDRFSAERTGGSVSTLTIQRTQQEDSAVYLCASSLLGSSYNEQFFGPGTRLTVL.